Presented here are 32 T cell receptor beta chains from one specimen sequenced in a study of T cells in Graves' hyperthyroidism and ophthalmopathy. RNA transcripts gave rise to amplified TCR beta CDR3 regions. HTBI primers were the set used in a first-round RT-PCR of the TCR CDR3. TCRdb reanalysed the multiplex PCR reads using MiXCR and keeps one entry per CDR3 protein. Found here are around 600,000 distinct CDR3 sequences, about 15% of them singletons; the top ten hold 7.3%. Source material: blood. These TCRs come from a woman in her thirties with Graves' hyperthyroidism.

The chain recombines TRBV19 with TRBJ2-1; D might be TRBD1 (7 bases). The CDR3 totals 16 residues. CDR1 and CDR2 from the germline V gene are LNHDA and SQIVND (reference sequence). Trimming cost V 5 bases and J 2 bases, with 16 bases left between them. In nucleotides, the CDR3 is TGTGCCAGTAGTTCGTGGGGGGACAGTCCCTACAATGAGCAGTTCTTC. Protein: CASSSWGDSPYNEQFF.

This clonotype was seen repeatedly, ten times or more. This chain uses TRBV2 with TRBJ1-1; the D is unclear. V gave up 7 bases and J gave up 2 bases, with 14 bases separating them. The CDR3 spans 14 residues. Germline V CDR1 and CDR2: SNHLY, FYNNEI. The CDR3 DNA is TGTGCCAGCAACAAGGGTTCAGGAAACACTGAAGCTTTCTTT. Protein sequence: CASNKGSGNTEAFF.

The sample holds many counts of this clonotype. The rearrangement joins TRBV27 to TRBJ2-7; D tentatively reads TRBD1 or TRBD2 (6 bases each). V was shortened by 1 base and J by 2 bases, with 15 bases between the two germline ends. This CDR3 region has 16 residues. Germline-derived CDR1 and CDR2 are MNHEY and SMNVEV (reference sequence). The CDR3 sequence is CASSLLHGGSTYEQYF. Written as DNA, the CDR3 is TGTGCCAGCAGTTTATTACACGGGGGCTCCACCTACGAGCAGTACTTC.

At least ten counts were recorded for this clonotype. V is TRBV12-3 or TRBV12-4 and J is TRBJ1-1; D is undetermined. This CDR3 contains 13 residues. Trimming shortened V by 6 bases and J by 4 bases, and 12 bases separated the two germline ends. In nucleotides, the CDR3 is TGTGCCAGCAGGAGAGGTGTAGGCACTGAAGCTTTCTTT. Its translation: CASRRGVGTEAFF.

This clonotype has more than one count but fewer than ten. The V call is TRBV5-1, the J call TRBJ2-5, with 7 bases identical to TRBD1. The CDR3 is 14 residues long. Per germline, CDR1 SGHRS and CDR2 YFSETQ. V lost 5 bases, J lost 7 bases, and 11 bases stayed unmatched. The CDR3 DNA reads TGCGCCAGCAGTGGGACAGTCTTAGGCGCGACCCAGTACTTC. Translating it yields CASSGTVLGATQYF.

This clonotype was recorded at least ten times. This chain uses TRBV5-1 with TRBJ2-2; 8 bases are shared with TRBD1. The CDR3 spans 19 residues. Germline V gene data show CDR1 as SGHRS and CDR2 as YFSETQ. Germline trimming cut 4 bases from V and 5 bases from J; bases unmatched to any gene: 19. The CDR3 coding sequence is TGCGCCAGCAGCCACGGACAGGGTCAAACCCGGAGGGGTACCGGGGAGCTGTTTTTT. As protein: CASSHGQGQTRRGTGELFF.

The sample holds many counts of this clonotype. The chain uses TRBV28 and TRBJ2-7; D remains ambiguous. The germline gives CDR1 MDHEN, CDR2 SYDVKM. V shed 5 bases and J shed 8 bases, with 25 bases lying between them. The CDR3 length is 16 residues. CDR3 sequence: CASSPPLAAPGPKQYF. CDR3 coding DNA: TGTGCCAGCAGTCCACCATTAGCAGCCCCCGGTCCGAAGCAGTACTTC.

This clonotype turned up a few times. This chain joins TRBV15 and TRBJ2-5; D may be TRBD2 (7 bases). The CDR3 length is 17 residues. CDR1 is LNHNV, CDR2 YYDKDF, per germline (reference sequence). V was clipped by 0 bases and J by 4 bases, with 18 bases between them. The CDR3 is CATSRDPVMGGPETQYF. In DNA form, the CDR3 reads TGTGCCACCAGCAGAGATCCGGTGATGGGGGGGCCAGAGACCCAGTACTTC.

The chain combines TRBV5-1 with TRBJ1-5, with 11 bases fitting TRBD1. Germline V gene sequence: CDR1 SGHRS, CDR2 YFSETQ. The length of the CDR3 is 16 residues. V lost 0 bases to trimming and J lost 8 bases; unmatched junction nucleotides: 7. Written as DNA, the CDR3 is TGCGCCAGCAGCTTGGACGGGACAGGGGGGAGTAAGCCCCAGCATTTT. Amino acids: CASSLDGTGGSKPQHF.

This clonotype turned up a few times. This rearrangement joins TRBV30 to TRBJ2-7; D is perhaps TRBD2 (5 bases). This CDR3 region has 14 residues. Germline CDR1 and CDR2: GTSNPN and SVGIG (reference sequence). V was clipped by 2 bases and J by 4 bases, with 15 bases between them. The CDR3 protein is CAWSNGLAAYEQYF. Here the CDR3 DNA reads TGTGCCTGGAGTAACGGACTCGCCGCGTACGAGCAGTACTTC.

This clonotype was observed a handful of times. This chain uses TRBV9 with TRBJ2-1; 9 bases line up with TRBD2. CDR3 length: 15 amino acids. Germline-derived CDR1 and CDR2 are SGDLS and YYNGEE. V gave up 4 bases and J gave up 8 bases; unmatched junction bases: 10. The CDR3: CASSPGTSLYHEQFF. CDR3 bases: TGTGCCAGCAGCCCCGGGACTAGCTTGTACCATGAGCAGTTCTTC.

The chain combines TRBV12-3 or TRBV12-4 with TRBJ1-5; 9 bases map to TRBD1. This CDR3 is 20 amino acids long. The V gene end was trimmed by 7 bases and the J gene end by 7 bases; junction bases not matched to a gene: 26. The CDR3 DNA sequence: TGTGCCAGCAACACTCGAAGGCCGGACAGGGGTATGCGCGCACCGCAGCCCCAGCATTTT. Translating gives CASNTRRPDRGMRAPQPQHF.

This clonotype appeared many times. The rearrangement joins TRBV20-1 to TRBJ2-7; 11 bases agree with TRBD1. CDR1 is DFQATT, CDR2 SNEGSKA, per germline (reference sequence). The CDR3 is 13 amino acids. V shed 6 bases, J shed 7 bases, and the junction held 8 bases outside the gene matches. The CDR3 is CSARWTGGGEQYF. The DNA of the CDR3 is TGCAGTGCACGATGGACAGGGGGCGGTGAGCAGTACTTC.

The table lists this clonotype with many counts. The chain employs TRBV6-1 and TRBJ2-7, with TRBD2 matching over 11 bases. In germline, CDR1 is MNHNS, CDR2 SASEGT. The CDR3 spans 14 residues. V dropped 7 bases and J dropped 2; count of bases not matched to a gene: 4. DNA of the CDR3: TGTGCCAGCAAGGGACTAGCGGCTGCCTACGAGCAGTACTTC. Translated: CASKGLAAAYEQYF.

The chain carries TRBV20-1 and TRBJ1-1, with D possibly being TRBD1 (5 bases). CDR1 is DFQATT and CDR2 is SNEGSKA in the germline V gene (reference sequence). The CDR3 length is 13 residues. Deletions cut 0 bases from V and 8 bases from J, with 13 bases between. CDR3 in amino acids: CSARDPGLREAFF. In nucleotides, the CDR3 is TGCAGTGCTAGAGACCCGGGACTCAGAGAAGCTTTCTTT.

The table lists this clonotype with many counts. The J gene is TRBJ1-5, the V gene TRBV10-3; no clear D gene. The CDR3 totals 14 residues. CDR1 ENHRY and CDR2 SYGVKD come from the germline V gene. V was trimmed by 3 bases and J by 2 bases, leaving 8 bases between them. Written as DNA, the CDR3 is TGTGCCATCAGTGATAATCAGGGCAATCAGCCCCAGCATTTT. Translating gives CAISDNQGNQPQHF.

The chain links TRBV29-1 to TRBJ1-3, with no clear D. Trimming took off 1 base at V and 0 bases at J, with 13 bases between the two ends. Germline CDR1 is SQVTM and CDR2 is ANQGSEA. CDR3 size: 16 residues. The CDR3 protein is CSVEVSVAISGNTIYF. Written as DNA, the CDR3 is TGCAGCGTTGAAGTCAGCGTAGCCATCTCTGGAAACACCATATATTTT.

The chain links TRBV6-1 to TRBJ2-7; either TRBD1 or TRBD2 may fit D (5 bases each). Germline-derived CDR1 and CDR2 are MNHNS and SASEGT. The CDR3 extends over 17 amino acids. Between the trimmed V and J ends, which lost 4 bases and 0 bases, there was a span of 19 bases. In DNA form, the CDR3 reads TGTGCCAGCAGTGGCACCTCCACGGGGCCCCTCTCCTACGAGCAGTACTTC. It encodes CASSGTSTGPLSYEQYF.

This clonotype was counted many times. One junction end disagrees with the germline gene, perhaps due to a read error. The chain carries TRBV2 and TRBJ1-6; D not certain. Germline CDR1 is SNHLY and CDR2 is FYNNEI. This CDR3 has 12 residues. This CDR3 is CARSGSSSPLHF. Written as DNA, the CDR3 is TGTGCCCGCAGTGGTTCTAGTTCACCCCTCCACTTT.

The chain uses TRBV28 and TRBJ2-3, with TRBD2 matching over 9 bases. Looked up from germline, CDR1 is MDHEN and CDR2 is SYDVKM. CDR3 length equals 16 residues. V shed 4 bases and J 0 bases; nucleotides not matched to a gene: 5. The CDR3 is CASSSLSGRSTDTQYF. DNA of the CDR3: TGTGCCAGCAGTTCCCTCAGCGGGAGGAGCACAGATACGCAGTATTTT.

The rearrangement joins TRBV19 to TRBJ2-7; TRBD1 might be the D (6 bases). Trimming pared 3 bases from V and 2 bases from J, leaving 14 bases between. This CDR3 has 15 residues. CDR1 is LNHDA and CDR2 is SQIVND in the germline V gene (reference sequence). CDR3 sequence (DNA): TGTGCCAGTAGTATCGAGGCAGGGGTCACCTACGAGCAGTACTTC. Translation: CASSIEAGVTYEQYF.

Details on this clonotype: A much more abundant neighbour one base away suggests this may be a read error. The chain joins TRBV2 to TRBJ1-1; unclear D gene. Looked up from germline, CDR1 is SNHLY and CDR2 is FYNNEI. This CDR3 is 13 amino acids long. The CDR3 spells CANSAIGGTEAFF. CDR3 nucleotide sequence: TGTGCCAACAGTGCAATTGGAGGAACTGAAGCTTTCTTT.

The rearrangement links TRBV20-1 to TRBJ2-3; 12 nucleotides align to TRBD2. Germline V lookup: CDR1 DFQATT, CDR2 SNEGSKA (reference sequence). The J segment lost 2 bases and the V segment lost 3 bases, leaving 15 bases of the junction unmatched. The CDR3 extends over 19 amino acids. CDR3 loop: CSARGGLAGMRSVTDTQYF. Here the CDR3 DNA reads TGCAGTGCTAGGGGTGGACTAGCGGGAATGAGGTCCGTCACAGATACGCAGTATTTT.

V is TRBV28 and J is TRBJ1-6, with D maybe TRBD1 (6 bases). The CDR3 is 14 residues long. The germline gives CDR1 MDHEN, CDR2 SYDVKM. With 8 bases removed from V and 7 bases from J, the gap between germline ends came to 15 bases. CDR3 in DNA: TGTGCCAGCGGTTCCGGGACACTGAATTCACCCCTCCACTTT. Its protein is CASGSGTLNSPLHF. The full variable domain, with the rest looked up from reference TRBV28 and TRBJ1-6, is DVKVTQSSRYLVKRTGEKVFLECVQDMDHENMFWYRQDPGLGLRLIYFSYDVKMKEKGDIPEGYSVSREKKERFSLILESASTNQTSMYLCASGSGTLNSPLHFGNGTRLTVT.

This clonotype has a count of ten or more. The CDR3 sequence is CASSLAVQGNTGELFF. The CDR3 coding sequence is TGCGCCAGCAGCTTAGCTGTCCAGGGGAACACCGGGGAGCTGTTTTTT. The chain couples TRBV5-1 to TRBJ2-2; a weak D match, TRBD1 (5 bases). The CDR3 length is 16 residues. Germline values: CDR1 SGHRS, CDR2 YFSETQ. V was shortened by 2 bases and J by 1 base, with 12 bases between the two germline ends.

DNA of the CDR3: TGTGCCAGCAGCACAGGGGTTTCGAACACTGAAGCTTTCTTT. Protein: CASSTGVSNTEAFF. The chain has TRBV9 and TRBJ1-1; the match to TRBD1 covers 7 bases. J gave up 1 base and V 4 bases, and 4 bases lay outside the gene matches. CDR1 and CDR2 (germline): SGDLS, YYNGEE. The CDR3 totals 14 residues.

This clonotype occurred a few times. This chain links TRBV7-9 with TRBJ2-1; D may correspond to TRBD1 or TRBD2 (5 bases each). The CDR3 contains 16 residues. CDR1 and CDR2 (germline): SEHNR, FQNEAQ (reference sequence). The V end was cut by 2 bases, the J end by 6 bases, with 17 bases between. As DNA, the CDR3 is TGTGCCAGCAGCTTAAGGCCGGGGCTTCGCATCAATGAGCAGTTCTTC. Protein: CASSLRPGLRINEQFF.

The V and J genes are TRBV19 and TRBJ2-2; TRBD2 might be the D (7 bases). V was clipped by 6 bases and J by 3 bases, with 14 bases between them. Germline V gene sequence: CDR1 LNHDA, CDR2 SQIVND (reference sequence). The CDR3 is made up of 15 amino acids. CDR3 DNA sequence: TGTGCCAGTAGCCGTGACGGGGGGCACACCGGGGAGCTGTTTTTT. Protein sequence: CASSRDGGHTGELFF. The entire variable domain, with the rest obtained from reference TRBV19 and TRBJ2-2, is as follows: DGGITQSPKYLFRKEGQNVTLSCEQNLNHDAMYWYRQDPGQGLRLIYYSQIVNDFQKGDIAEGYSVSREKKESFPLTVTSAQKNPTAFYLCASSRDGGHTGELFFGEGSRLTVL.

V is TRBV29-1 and J is TRBJ1-5; maybe TRBD1 (6 bases). The V end was cut by 6 bases, the J end by 4 bases, with 10 bases between. The CDR3 has 12 amino acids. CDR1 is SQVTM, CDR2 ANQGSEA, per germline. CDR3 residues: CSVGGGNQPQHF. DNA for the CDR3: TGCAGCGTGGGAGGGGGTAATCAGCCCCAGCATTTT.

This clonotype was seen a few times. The rearrangement links TRBV10-2 to TRBJ2-1, with D tentatively TRBD2 (6 bases). The V end lost 7 bases, the J end lost 4 bases, and 11 bases lay between the germline ends. The CDR3 has 13 residues. Germline V lookup: CDR1 WSHSY, CDR2 SAAADI. CDR3 protein: CASIREQYNEQFF. As DNA, the CDR3 is TGCGCCAGCATCCGGGAGCAATACAATGAGCAGTTCTTC.

Turning to this clonotype: A junction end diverges from the germline sequence, so it may reflect a read error. The gene calls are TRBV24-1 and TRBJ2-2; TRBD2 agrees at 12 bases. CDR1 is KGHDR, CDR2 SFDVKD, per germline. The CDR3 totals 18 residues. CDR3 protein: CATSGRLAGDPNTGEPFF. The CDR3 DNA reads TGTGCCACCAGTGGCCGACTAGCGGGAGACCCGAACACCGGGGAGCCGTTTTTT.

This clonotype appeared many times. The V gene is TRBV18, the J gene TRBJ1-5; unclear D gene. The CDR3 totals 13 residues. Trimming removed 5 bases from V and 2 bases from J, with 7 bases in between. The V gene's germline CDR1 is KGHSH and CDR2 LQKENI. The CDR3 region is CASSSEGNQPQHF. The CDR3 DNA is TGTGCCAGCTCATCCGAGGGCAATCAGCCCCAGCATTTT.